Sequencing of this T cell receptor beta chain was carried out in a study of cytotoxic CD8 clonotypes in ibrutinib-treated CLL. About the study: 11 relapsed/refractory, some 14 treatment-naive; under 18 IGHV unmutated.

Sequencing was performed with immunoSEQ multiplex PCR; in TCRdb, only in-frame clones are kept and a portion is missing. The sample holds 35,000 to 40,000 clones, roughly three quarters seen once. The CDR3 covers 14 residues. Germline values: CDR1 GTSNPN, CDR2 SVGIG (reference sequence). V was shortened by 1 base and J by 4 bases, with 13 bases between the two germline ends. The study's findings and limits: Clonality, elevated at ibrutinib response, dropped back toward baseline at progression.

Of note for this clone: The target antigen is unknown.

The sequence was collected from a human donor with chronic lymphocytic leukemia. Material: PBMCs, obtained at disease progression, from a patient treated with ibrutinib. The chain couples TRBV30 to TRBJ1-2, with D possibly matching TRBD1 (6 bases). The CDR3 loop reads CAWSDPGTTYGYTF. The CDR3, as DNA: TGTGCCTGGAGTGACCCAGGGACAACCTATGGCTACACCTTC.